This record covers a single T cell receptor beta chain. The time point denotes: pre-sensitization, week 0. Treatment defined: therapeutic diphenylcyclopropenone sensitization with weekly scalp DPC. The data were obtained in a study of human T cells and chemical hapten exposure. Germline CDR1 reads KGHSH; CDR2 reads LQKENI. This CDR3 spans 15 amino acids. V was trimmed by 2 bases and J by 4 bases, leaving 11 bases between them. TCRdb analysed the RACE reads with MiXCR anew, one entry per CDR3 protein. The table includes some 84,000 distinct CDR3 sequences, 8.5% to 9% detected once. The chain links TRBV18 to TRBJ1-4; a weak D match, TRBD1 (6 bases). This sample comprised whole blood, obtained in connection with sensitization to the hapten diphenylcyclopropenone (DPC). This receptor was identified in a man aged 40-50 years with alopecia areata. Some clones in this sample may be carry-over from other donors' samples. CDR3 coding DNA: TGTGCCAGCTCACCATTCGACAGGAATAATGAAAAACTGTTTTTT. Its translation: CASSPFDRNNEKLFF.